The sequence of this T cell receptor beta chain was determined in a study of T cell changes during pregnancy in multiple sclerosis (dated 2019 in TCRdb). With regard to the full study: Changes in the T cell repertoire over the course of pregnancy were examined in this study in women with multiple sclerosis.

The library was produced with the immunoSEQ multiplex PCR assay. Here the immuneACCESS table is served through TCRdb, limited to in-frame sequences with V and J called. Missing clones are a known gap in these copies; in checked studies unresolved V genes cover under half, and the rest lacks a known reason. In this sample the table shows about 110,000 clones, roughly nine tenths of which occur a single time. The top ten constitute 1.6% of the sample. The CDR3 contains 14 residues, cysteine and phenylalanine counted. The retained sequence is limited to the CDR3, 42 bases, with the frame set at the first base. The germline V gene (reference sequence) provides CDR1 LNHDA and CDR2 SQIVND. Trimming takes 4 bases from V and 0 bases from J, and the germline ends sit 9 bases apart. Regarding this clone: Its antigen is unknown. No clone much larger than this one lies a single base away; base qualities are absent.

The chain was built from TRBV19 and TRBJ1-1, with TRBD1 as a weak D call on 6 bases. This sample comprised peripheral blood, obtained before pregnancy. The TCR comes from a female donor with multiple sclerosis, enrolled in a pregnancy study. In nucleotide form, the sequence is TGTGCCAGTAGTACCAGGACAGTGAACACTGAAGCTTTCTTT. The translation is CASSTRTVNTEAFF.